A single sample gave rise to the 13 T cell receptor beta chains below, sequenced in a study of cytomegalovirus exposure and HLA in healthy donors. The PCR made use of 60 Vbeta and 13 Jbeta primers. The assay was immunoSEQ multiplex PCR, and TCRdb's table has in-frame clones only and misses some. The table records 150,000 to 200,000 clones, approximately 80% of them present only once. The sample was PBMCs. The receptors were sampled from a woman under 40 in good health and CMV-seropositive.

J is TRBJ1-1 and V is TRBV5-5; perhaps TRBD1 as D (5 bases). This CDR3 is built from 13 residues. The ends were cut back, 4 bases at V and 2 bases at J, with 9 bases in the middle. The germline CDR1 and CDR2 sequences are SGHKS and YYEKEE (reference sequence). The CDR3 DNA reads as TGTGCCAGCAGCGTAGACAGAAACACTGAAGCTTTCTTT. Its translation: CASSVDRNTEAFF.

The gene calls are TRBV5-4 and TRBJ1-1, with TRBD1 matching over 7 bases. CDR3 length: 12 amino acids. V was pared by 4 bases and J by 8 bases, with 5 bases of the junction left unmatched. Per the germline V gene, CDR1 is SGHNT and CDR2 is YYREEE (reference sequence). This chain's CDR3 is CASSPQTGEAFF. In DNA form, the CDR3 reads TGTGCCAGCAGCCCGCAGACAGGGGAAGCTTTCTTT. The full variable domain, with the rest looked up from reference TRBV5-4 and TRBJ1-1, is ETGVTQSPTHLIKTRGQQVTLRCSSQSGHNTVSWYQQALGQGPQFIFQYYREEENGRGNFPPRFSGLQFPNYSSELNVNALELDDSALYLCASSPQTGEAFFGQGTRLTVV.

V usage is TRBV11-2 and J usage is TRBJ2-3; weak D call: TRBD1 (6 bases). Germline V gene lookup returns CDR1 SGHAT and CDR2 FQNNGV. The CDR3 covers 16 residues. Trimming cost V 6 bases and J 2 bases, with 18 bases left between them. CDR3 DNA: TGTGCCAGCAGACCTCTCAGGGGACCGTCCACAGATACGCAGTATTTT. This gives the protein CASRPLRGPSTDTQYF.

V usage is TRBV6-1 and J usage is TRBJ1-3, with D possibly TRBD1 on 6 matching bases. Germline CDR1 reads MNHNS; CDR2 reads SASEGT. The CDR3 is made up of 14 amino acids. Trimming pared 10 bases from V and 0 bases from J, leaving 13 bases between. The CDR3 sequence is CATSQGFSGNTIYF. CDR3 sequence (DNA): TGTGCCACATCTCAGGGGTTCTCTGGAAACACCATATATTTT.

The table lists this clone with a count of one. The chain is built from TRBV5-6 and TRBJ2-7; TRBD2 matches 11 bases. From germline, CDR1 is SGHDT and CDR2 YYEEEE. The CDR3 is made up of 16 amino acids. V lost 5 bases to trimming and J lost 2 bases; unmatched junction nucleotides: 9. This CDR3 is CASSFRLAGMAYEQYF. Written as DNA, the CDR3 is TGTGCCAGCAGTTTCCGACTAGCGGGAATGGCCTACGAGCAGTACTTC.

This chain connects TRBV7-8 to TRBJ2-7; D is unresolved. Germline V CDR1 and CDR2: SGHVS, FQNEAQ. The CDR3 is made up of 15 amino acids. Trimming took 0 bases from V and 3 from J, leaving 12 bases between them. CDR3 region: CASSLAPGLSYEQYF. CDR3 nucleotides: TGTGCCAGCAGCTTAGCGCCCGGGTTGAGCTACGAGCAGTACTTC.

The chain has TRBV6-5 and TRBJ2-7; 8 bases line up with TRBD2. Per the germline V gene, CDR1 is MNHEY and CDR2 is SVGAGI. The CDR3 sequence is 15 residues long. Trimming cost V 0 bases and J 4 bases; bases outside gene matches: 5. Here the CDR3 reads CASSYSSAGVYEQYF. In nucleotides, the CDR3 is TGTGCCAGCAGTTACTCCTCAGCGGGAGTGTACGAGCAGTACTTC.

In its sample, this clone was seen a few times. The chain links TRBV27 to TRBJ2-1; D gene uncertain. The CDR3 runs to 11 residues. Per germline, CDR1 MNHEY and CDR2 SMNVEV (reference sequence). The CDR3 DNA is TGTGCTTCTGGAGAATACAATGAGCAGTTCTTC. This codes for CASGEYNEQFF.

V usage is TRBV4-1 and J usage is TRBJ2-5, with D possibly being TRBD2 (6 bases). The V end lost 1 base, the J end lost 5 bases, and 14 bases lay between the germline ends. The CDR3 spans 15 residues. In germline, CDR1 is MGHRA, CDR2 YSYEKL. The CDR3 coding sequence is TGCGCCAGCAGCCAAGTCGGGCTAGGAGGGGAGACCCAGTACTTC. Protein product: CASSQVGLGGETQYF.

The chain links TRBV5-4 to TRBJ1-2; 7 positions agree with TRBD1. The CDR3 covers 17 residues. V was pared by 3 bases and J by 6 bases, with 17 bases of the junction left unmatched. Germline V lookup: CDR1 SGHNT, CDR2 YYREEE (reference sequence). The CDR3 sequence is CASSSDGTVLVFDGYTF. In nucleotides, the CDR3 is TGTGCCAGCAGCTCGGATGGGACAGTCTTGGTTTTCGATGGCTACACCTTC.

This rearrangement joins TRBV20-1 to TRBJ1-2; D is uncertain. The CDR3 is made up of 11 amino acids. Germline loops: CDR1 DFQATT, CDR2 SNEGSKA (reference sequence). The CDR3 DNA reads TGCAGCGCTGGGGAGGACTATGGCTACACCTTC. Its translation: CSAGEDYGYTF.

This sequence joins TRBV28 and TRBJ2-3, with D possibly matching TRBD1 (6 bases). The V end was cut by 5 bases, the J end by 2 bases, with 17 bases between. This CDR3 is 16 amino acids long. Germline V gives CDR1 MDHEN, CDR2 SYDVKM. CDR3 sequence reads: CASSPLRGLNTDTQYF. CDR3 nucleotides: TGTGCCAGCAGTCCGCTCAGGGGTCTTAACACAGATACGCAGTATTTT.

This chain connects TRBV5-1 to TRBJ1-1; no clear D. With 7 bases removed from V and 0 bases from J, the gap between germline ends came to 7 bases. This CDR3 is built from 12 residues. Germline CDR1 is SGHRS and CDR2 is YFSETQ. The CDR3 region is CASAAVNTEAFF. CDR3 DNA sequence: TGCGCCAGCGCGGCGGTGAACACTGAAGCTTTCTTT.